Here is one TCR beta chain with its context. The entry originates in a study of blood T cell repertoires in COVID-19. This table comes from immunoSEQ multiplex PCR, and its TCRdb copy is limited to in-frame clones, with some not included. The sample lists 350,000 or so clones, more than 70% occurring once. The source of this sequence is a woman aged 30 to 39 with COVID-19, enrolled during active disease. Sequenced input: peripheral blood.

The CDR3 here is CASSLVAAPHSPLHF. In DNA, the CDR3 is TGTGCCAGCAGCTTAGTGGCAGCGCCTCATTCACCCCTCCACTTT. V usage is TRBV7-6 and J usage is TRBJ1-6; D gene uncertain. Germline loops: CDR1 SGHVS, CDR2 FNYEAQ. Trimming removed 1 base from V and 8 bases from J, with 12 bases in between. This CDR3 has 15 amino acids.